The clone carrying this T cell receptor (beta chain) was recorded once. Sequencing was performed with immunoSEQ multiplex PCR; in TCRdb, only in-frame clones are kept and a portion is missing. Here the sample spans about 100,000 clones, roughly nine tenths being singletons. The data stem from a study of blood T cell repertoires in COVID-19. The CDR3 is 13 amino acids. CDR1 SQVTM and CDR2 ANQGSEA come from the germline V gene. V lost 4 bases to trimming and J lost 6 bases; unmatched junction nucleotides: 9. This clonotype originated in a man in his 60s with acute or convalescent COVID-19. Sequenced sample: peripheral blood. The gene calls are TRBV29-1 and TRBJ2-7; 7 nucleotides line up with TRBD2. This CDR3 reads CSVVTGGLGEQYF. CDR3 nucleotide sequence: TGCAGCGTTGTAACGGGAGGTTTAGGCGAGCAGTACTTC.